This TCR beta chain was identified in a study of cytomegalovirus exposure and HLA in healthy donors. The PCR contained 60 Vbeta and 13 Jbeta primers. Assay used: immunoSEQ multiplex PCR; TCRdb lists only in-frame clones, some missing. The table includes approximately 220,000 clones, around 75% detected once. In this sample, this clone turned up once. V lost 0 bases and J 3 bases, leaving 15 bases between the germline ends. The CDR3 length is 17 residues. Looked up from germline, CDR1 is LNHNV and CDR2 is YYDKDF (reference sequence). The chain links TRBV15 to TRBJ1-5; D gene unclear. Sequenced sample: PBMCs. The TCR comes from a woman in her thirties in good health and CMV-seronegative. The CDR3 region is CATSRDYFSASNQPQHF. The CDR3 DNA reads as TGTGCCACCAGCAGAGATTATTTTAGCGCATCCAATCAGCCCCAGCATTTT.